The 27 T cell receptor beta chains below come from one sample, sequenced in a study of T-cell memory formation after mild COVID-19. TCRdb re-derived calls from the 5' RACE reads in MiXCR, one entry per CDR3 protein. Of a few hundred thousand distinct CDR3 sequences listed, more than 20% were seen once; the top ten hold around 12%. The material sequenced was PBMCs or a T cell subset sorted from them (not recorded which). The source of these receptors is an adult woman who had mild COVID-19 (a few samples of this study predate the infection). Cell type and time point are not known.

The chain's CDR3 is CASSLARGGSSGGTDTQYF. CDR3 bases: TGTGCCAGCAGCTTAGCGCGGGGAGGTTCTTCAGGGGGAACAGATACGCAGTATTTT. V and J are TRBV7-9 and TRBJ2-3; a weak D match, TRBD1 (7 bases). The ends were cut back, 0 bases at V and 3 bases at J, with 22 bases in the middle. CDR3 length: 19 amino acids. Germline V gene sequence: CDR1 SEHNR, CDR2 FQNEAQ (reference sequence).

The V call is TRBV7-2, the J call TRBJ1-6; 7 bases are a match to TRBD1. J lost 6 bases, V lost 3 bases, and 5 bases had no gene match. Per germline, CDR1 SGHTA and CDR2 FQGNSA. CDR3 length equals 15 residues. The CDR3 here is CASSFHRGGNSPLHF. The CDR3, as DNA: TGTGCCAGCAGCTTTCACAGGGGAGGTAATTCACCCCTCCACTTT.

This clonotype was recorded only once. The chain's CDR3 is CASSYSISAVRDTEAFF. CDR3 coding DNA: TGTGCCAGCAGTTACTCGATAAGCGCGGTAAGGGACACTGAAGCTTTCTTT. The chain recombines TRBV6-5 with TRBJ1-1; no definite D call. Germline lookup yields CDR1 MNHEY and CDR2 SVGAGI. This CDR3 is 17 amino acids long. Trimming took off 0 bases at V and 3 bases at J, with 17 bases between the two ends.

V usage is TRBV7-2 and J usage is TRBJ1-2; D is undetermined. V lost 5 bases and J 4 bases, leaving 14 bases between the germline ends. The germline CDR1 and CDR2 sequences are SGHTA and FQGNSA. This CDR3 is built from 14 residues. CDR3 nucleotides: TGTGCCAGCAGCGAAAGCATGCCTATCTATGGCTACACCTTC. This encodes CASSESMPIYGYTF.

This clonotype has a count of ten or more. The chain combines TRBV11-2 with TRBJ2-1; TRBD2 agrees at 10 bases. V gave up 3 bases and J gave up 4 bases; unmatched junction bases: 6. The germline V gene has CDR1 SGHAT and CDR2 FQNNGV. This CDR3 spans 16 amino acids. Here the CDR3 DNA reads TGTGCCAGCAGCTTCACCGGGACTAGCGCGTACAATGAGCAGTTCTTC. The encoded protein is CASSFTGTSAYNEQFF. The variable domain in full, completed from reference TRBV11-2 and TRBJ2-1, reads EAGVAQSPRYKIIEKRQSVAFWCNPISGHATLYWYQQILGQGPKLLIQFQNNGVVDDSQLPKDRFSAERLKGVDSTLKIQPAKLEDSAVYLCASSFTGTSAYNEQFFGPGTRLTVL.

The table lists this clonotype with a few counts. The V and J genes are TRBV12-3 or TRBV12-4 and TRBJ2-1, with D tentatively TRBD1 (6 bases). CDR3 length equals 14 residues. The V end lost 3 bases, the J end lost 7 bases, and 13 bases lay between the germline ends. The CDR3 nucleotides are TGTGCCAGCAGTTTTGGGGGCGTGAGAAATGAGCAGTTCTTC. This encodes CASSFGGVRNEQFF.

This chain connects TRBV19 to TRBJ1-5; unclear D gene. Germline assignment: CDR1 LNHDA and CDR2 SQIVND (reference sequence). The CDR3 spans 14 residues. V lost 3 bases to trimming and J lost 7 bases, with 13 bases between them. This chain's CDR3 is CASSIGGFGQPQHF. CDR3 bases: TGTGCCAGTAGTATCGGAGGGTTTGGCCAGCCCCAGCATTTT.

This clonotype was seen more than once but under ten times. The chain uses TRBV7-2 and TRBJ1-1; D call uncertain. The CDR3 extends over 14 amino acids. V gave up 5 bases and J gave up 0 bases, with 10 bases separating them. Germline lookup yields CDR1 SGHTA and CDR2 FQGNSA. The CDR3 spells CASSRPPMNTEAFF. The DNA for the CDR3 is TGTGCCAGCAGCCGCCCGCCCATGAACACTGAAGCTTTCTTT.

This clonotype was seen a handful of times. DNA of the CDR3: TGTGCCACCGCAGGGCCGTCCTACGAGCAGTACTTC. Residues: CATAGPSYEQYF. The V gene is TRBV12-3 or TRBV12-4, the J gene TRBJ2-7; TRBD1 might be the D (5 bases). V gave up 10 bases and J gave up 1 base, with 11 bases separating them. There are 12 residues in the CDR3.

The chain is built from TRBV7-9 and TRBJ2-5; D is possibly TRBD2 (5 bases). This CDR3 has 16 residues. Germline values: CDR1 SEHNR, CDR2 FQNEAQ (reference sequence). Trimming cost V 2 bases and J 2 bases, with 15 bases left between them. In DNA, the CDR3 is TGTGCCAGCAGCTTAAGTTCCCGGACTCTTCAAGAGACCCAGTACTTC. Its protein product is CASSLSSRTLQETQYF.

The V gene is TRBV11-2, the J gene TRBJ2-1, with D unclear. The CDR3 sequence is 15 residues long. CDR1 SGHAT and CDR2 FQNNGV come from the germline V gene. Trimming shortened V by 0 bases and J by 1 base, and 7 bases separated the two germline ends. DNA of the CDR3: TGTGCCAGCAGCTTAGATAAGGGATCCTACAATGAGCAGTTCTTC. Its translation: CASSLDKGSYNEQFF.

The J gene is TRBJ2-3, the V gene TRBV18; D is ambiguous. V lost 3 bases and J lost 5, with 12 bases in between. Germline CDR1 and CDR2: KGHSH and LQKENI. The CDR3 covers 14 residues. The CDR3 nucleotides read TGTGCCAGCTCACCCACGGTAGCCGGAGATACGCAGTATTTT. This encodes CASSPTVAGDTQYF.

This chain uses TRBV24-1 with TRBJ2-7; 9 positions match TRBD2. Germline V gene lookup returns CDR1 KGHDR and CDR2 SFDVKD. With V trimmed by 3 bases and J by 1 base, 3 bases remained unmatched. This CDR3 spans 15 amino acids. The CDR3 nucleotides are TGTGCCACCAGTGATCCCACTAGCGGGTCCTACGAGCAGTACTTC. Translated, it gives CATSDPTSGSYEQYF.

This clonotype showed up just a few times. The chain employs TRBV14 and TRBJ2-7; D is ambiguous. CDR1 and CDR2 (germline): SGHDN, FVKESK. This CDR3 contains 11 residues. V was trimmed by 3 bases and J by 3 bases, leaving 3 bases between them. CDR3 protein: CASSQHYEQYF. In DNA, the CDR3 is TGTGCCAGCAGCCAGCACTACGAGCAGTACTTC.

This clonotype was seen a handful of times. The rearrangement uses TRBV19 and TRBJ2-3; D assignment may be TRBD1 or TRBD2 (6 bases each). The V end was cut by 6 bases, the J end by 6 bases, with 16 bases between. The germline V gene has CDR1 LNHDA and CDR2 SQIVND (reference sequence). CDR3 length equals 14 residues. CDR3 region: CASSTGRSMDTQYF. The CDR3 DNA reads TGTGCCAGTAGCACAGGGAGGAGTATGGATACGCAGTATTTT.

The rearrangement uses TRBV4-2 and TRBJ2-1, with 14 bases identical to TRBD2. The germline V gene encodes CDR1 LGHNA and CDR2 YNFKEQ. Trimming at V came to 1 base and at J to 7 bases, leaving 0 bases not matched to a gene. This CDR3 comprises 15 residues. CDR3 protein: CASSQGTSGRNEQFF. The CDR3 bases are TGTGCCAGCAGCCAAGGGACTAGCGGGAGGAATGAGCAGTTCTTC.

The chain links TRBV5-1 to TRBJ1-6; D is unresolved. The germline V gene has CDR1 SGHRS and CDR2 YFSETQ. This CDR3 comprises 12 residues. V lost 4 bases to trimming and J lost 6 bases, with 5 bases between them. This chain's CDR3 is CASSDPNSPLHF. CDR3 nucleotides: TGCGCCAGCAGCGACCCTAATTCACCCCTCCACTTT.

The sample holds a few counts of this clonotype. The CDR3 protein is CASSPPNQPQHF. CDR3 sequence (DNA): TGTGCCAGCAGCCCCCCCAATCAGCCCCAGCATTTT. The V call is TRBV7-2, the J call TRBJ1-5, with D hard to call. The CDR3 is 12 residues long. Germline V gene lookup returns CDR1 SGHTA and CDR2 FQGNSA. The V end was cut by 5 bases, the J end by 3 bases, with 5 bases between.

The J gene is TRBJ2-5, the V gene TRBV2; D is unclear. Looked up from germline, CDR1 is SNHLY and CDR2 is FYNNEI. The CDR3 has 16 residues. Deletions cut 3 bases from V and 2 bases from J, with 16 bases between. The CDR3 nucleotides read TGTGCCAGCAGTGAGGGGATCAGTGAATTACAAGAGACCCAGTACTTC. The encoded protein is CASSEGISELQETQYF.

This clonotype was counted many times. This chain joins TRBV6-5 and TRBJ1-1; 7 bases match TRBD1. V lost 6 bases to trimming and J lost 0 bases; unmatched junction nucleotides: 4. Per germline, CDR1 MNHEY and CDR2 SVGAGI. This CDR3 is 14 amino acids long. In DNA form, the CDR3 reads TGTGCCAGCAGCCTGGGACAGCTGAACACTGAAGCTTTCTTT. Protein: CASSLGQLNTEAFF.

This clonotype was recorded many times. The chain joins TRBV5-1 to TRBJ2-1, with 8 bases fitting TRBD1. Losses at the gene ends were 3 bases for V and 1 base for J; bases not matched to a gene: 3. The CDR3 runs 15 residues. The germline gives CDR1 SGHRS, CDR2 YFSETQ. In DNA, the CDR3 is TGCGCCAGCAGCTCCGGGACAGGTTCCTACAATGAGCAGTTCTTC. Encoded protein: CASSSGTGSYNEQFF.

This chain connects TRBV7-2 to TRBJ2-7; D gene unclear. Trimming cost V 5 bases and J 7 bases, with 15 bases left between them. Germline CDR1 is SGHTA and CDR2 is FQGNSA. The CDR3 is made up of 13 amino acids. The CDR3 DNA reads TGTGCCAGCAGCGATTACAAGGGCGCGGAGCAGTACTTC. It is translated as CASSDYKGAEQYF.

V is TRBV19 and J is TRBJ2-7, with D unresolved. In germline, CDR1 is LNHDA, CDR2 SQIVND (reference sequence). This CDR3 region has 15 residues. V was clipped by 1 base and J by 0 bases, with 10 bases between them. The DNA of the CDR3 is TGTGCCAGTAGTATAGCAGGCAAGAACTCCTACGAGCAGTACTTC. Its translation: CASSIAGKNSYEQYF.

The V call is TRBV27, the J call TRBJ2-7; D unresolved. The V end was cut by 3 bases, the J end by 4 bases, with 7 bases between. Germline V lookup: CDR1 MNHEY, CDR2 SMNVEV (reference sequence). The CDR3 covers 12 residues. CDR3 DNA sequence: TGTGCCAGCAGTTTCCGGGTTTACGAGCAGTACTTC. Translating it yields CASSFRVYEQYF.

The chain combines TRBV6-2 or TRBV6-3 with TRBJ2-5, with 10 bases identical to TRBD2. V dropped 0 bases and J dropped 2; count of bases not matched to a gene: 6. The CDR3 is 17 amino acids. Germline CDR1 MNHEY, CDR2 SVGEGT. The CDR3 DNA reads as TGTGCCAGCAGTTACTCTCTAGCGGGAGTGGAGCAAGAGACCCAGTACTTC. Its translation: CASSYSLAGVEQETQYF.

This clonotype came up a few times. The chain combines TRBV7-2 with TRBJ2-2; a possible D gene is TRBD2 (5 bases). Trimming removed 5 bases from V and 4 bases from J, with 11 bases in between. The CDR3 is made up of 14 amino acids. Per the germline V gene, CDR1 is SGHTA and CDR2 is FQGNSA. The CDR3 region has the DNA TGTGCCAGCAGCCCCACGAGGGCCACCGGGGAGCTGTTTTTT. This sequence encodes CASSPTRATGELFF. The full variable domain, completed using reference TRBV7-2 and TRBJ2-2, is GAGVSQSPSNKVTEKGKDVELRCDPISGHTALYWYRQSLGQGLEFLIYFQGNSAPDKSGLPSDRFSAERTGGSVSTLTIQRTQQEDSAVYLCASSPTRATGELFFGEGSRLTVL.

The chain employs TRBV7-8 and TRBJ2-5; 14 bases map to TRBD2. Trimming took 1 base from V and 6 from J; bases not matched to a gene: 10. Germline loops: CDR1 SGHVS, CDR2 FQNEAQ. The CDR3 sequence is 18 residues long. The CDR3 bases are TGTGCCAGCAGCTTAGTTACGGGGACTAGCGGGAGAGGGAAGACCCAGTACTTC. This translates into CASSLVTGTSGRGKTQYF.